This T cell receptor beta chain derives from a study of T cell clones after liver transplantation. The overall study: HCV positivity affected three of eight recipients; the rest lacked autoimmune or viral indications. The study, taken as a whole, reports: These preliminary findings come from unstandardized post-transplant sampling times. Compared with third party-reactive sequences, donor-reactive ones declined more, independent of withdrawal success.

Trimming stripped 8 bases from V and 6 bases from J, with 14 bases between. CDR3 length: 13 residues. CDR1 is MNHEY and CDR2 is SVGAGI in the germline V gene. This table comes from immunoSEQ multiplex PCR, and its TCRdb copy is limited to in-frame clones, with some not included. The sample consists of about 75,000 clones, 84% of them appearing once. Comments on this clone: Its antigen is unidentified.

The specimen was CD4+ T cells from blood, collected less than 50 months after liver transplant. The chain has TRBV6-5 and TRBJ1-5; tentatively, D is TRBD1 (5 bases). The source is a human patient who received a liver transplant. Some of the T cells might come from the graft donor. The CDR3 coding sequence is TGTGCCAGCGCCGGGGGAGGGACTCAGCCCCAGCATTTT. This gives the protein CASAGGGTQPQHF.